Below are 27 T cell receptor beta chains sequenced from a single sample in a study of graft-versus-host responses after intestinal transplantation (dated by TCRdb to the early 2020s). These receptors' antigens are unknown. Libraries were made using the immunoSEQ multiplex PCR assay. TCRdb carries this immuneACCESS record with in-frame sequences only. Its versions omit some clonotypes, under half of them owing to an unresolved V gene in the studies checked, with the rest unexplained. This sample has 75,000 to 100,000 clones in its table, and about 93% of those were observed once. Jointly, the top ten make up 0.45% to 0.55% of the sample. The intended sense of this specimen's time point label: cells obtained before transplantation from donor or recipient. The material sequenced was unstimulated CD8+ T cells sorted from spleen or lymph node cells, taken before intestinal transplant. These receptors all stem from a human donor who received an intestinal transplant.

The chain carries TRBV27 and TRBJ2-1; 9 bases line up with TRBD2. Germline V gene data show CDR1 as MNHEY and CDR2 as SMNVEV (reference sequence). This CDR3 contains 13 residues. V lost 3 bases and J lost 9; bases outside the gene matches: 3. CDR3 bases: TGTGCCAGCAGTTTGGGACTAGCCGTTGAGCAGTTCTTC. It encodes CASSLGLAVEQFF.

The chain joins TRBV7-8 to TRBJ1-1; possibly TRBD1 for D (6 bases). CDR3 length: 15 amino acids. CDR1 is SGHVS and CDR2 is FQNEAQ in the germline V gene. V gave up 5 bases and J gave up 1 base, with 14 bases separating them. The DNA for the CDR3 is TGTGCCAGCAGCCCCCACAGGGTCCCGAACACTGAAGCTTTCTTT. It translates to CASSPHRVPNTEAFF.

The CDR3 sequence: CASSRTSGGPSYEQYF. The CDR3 DNA reads TGCGCCAGCAGCCGGACTAGCGGGGGGCCCTCCTACGAGCAGTACTTC. The V call is TRBV10-1, the J call TRBJ2-7; 14 nucleotides line up with TRBD2. This CDR3 contains 16 residues. The V gene's germline CDR1 is WNHNN and CDR2 SYGVQD (reference sequence). Unmatched junction bases numbered 4, after V lost 6 bases and J lost 0 bases.

The chain joins TRBV7-6 to TRBJ1-4; D unclear. Deletions cut 5 bases from V and 10 bases from J, with 17 bases between. Per the germline V gene, CDR1 is SGHVS and CDR2 is FNYEAQ. This CDR3 region has 14 residues. The CDR3: CASSPGGKRSKLFF. For the CDR3, the DNA is TGTGCCAGCAGCCCGGGAGGGAAGAGGTCAAAACTGTTTTTT. The whole variable domain, remainder taken from reference TRBV7-6 and TRBJ1-4, is GAGVSQSPRYKVTKRGQDVALRCDPISGHVSLYWYRQALGQGPEFLTYFNYEAQQDKSGLPNDRFSAERPEGSISTLTIQRTEQRDSAMYRCASSPGGKRSKLFFGSGTQLSVL.

The CDR3 region is CASSWTAYEQYF. In DNA form, the CDR3 reads TGTGCCAGCAGCTGGACAGCCTACGAGCAGTACTTC. V and J are TRBV14 and TRBJ2-7; possibly TRBD1 for D (6 bases). The V end lost 5 bases, the J end lost 2 bases, and 7 bases lay between the germline ends. From germline, CDR1 is SGHDN and CDR2 FVKESK. The CDR3 spans 12 residues.

This clone has a single count. This rearrangement joins TRBV13 to TRBJ2-3, with 8 bases that match TRBD2. Germline lookup yields CDR1 PRHDT and CDR2 FYEKMQ (reference sequence). Trimming removed 1 base from V and 5 bases from J; junction bases left unmatched: 8. The CDR3 extends over 16 amino acids. The CDR3: CASSLVSGGAIDTQYF. Here the CDR3 DNA reads TGTGCCAGCAGCTTAGTGTCCGGGGGGGCTATAGATACGCAGTATTTT.

The chain has TRBV28 and TRBJ1-4; perhaps TRBD1 as D (6 bases). With 6 bases removed from V and 3 bases from J, the gap between germline ends came to 20 bases. The CDR3 runs to 17 residues. Germline V gene sequence: CDR1 MDHEN, CDR2 SYDVKM. The DNA for the CDR3 is TGTGCCAGCAGACCCCGCAGGGGTCGTCTACCTAATGAAAAACTGTTTTTT. It encodes CASRPRRGRLPNEKLFF.

This clone was seen only once. Within the sample, other DNA sequences also encode this same CDR3. The chain combines TRBV30 with TRBJ2-7; D is unresolved. The CDR3 totals 13 residues. Between the trimmed V and J ends, which lost 0 bases and 3 bases, there was a span of 9 bases. The germline V gene has CDR1 GTSNPN and CDR2 SVGIG (reference sequence). In DNA form, the CDR3 reads TGTGCCTGGAGTGTAGCAGGAAACTACGAGCAGTACTTC. Translated, it gives CAWSVAGNYEQYF. Based on the CDR3 plus reference TRBV30 and TRBJ2-7, the full variable domain is SQTIHQWPATLVQPVGSPLSLECTVEGTSNPNLYWYRQAAGRGLQLLFYSVGIGQISSEVPQNLSASRPQDRQFILSSKKLLLSDSGFYLCAWSVAGNYEQYFGPGTRLTVT.

The chain employs TRBV27 and TRBJ1-5; 7 nucleotides match TRBD1. Trimming removed 3 bases from V and 6 bases from J; junction bases left unmatched: 5. The CDR3 spans 14 residues. Germline assignment: CDR1 MNHEY and CDR2 SMNVEV (reference sequence). CDR3 residues: CASSLTGLFQPQHF. In nucleotides, the CDR3 is TGTGCCAGCAGTTTGACAGGGCTGTTTCAGCCCCAGCATTTT.

The chain couples TRBV27 to TRBJ2-7, with 8 bases that match TRBD1. There are 14 residues in the CDR3. The J segment lost 5 bases and the V segment lost 7 bases, leaving 10 bases of the junction unmatched. Germline V gives CDR1 MNHEY, CDR2 SMNVEV (reference sequence). The CDR3 spells CASMPGTGSNEQYF. CDR3 sequence (DNA): TGTGCCAGCATGCCCGGGACAGGCTCTAACGAGCAGTACTTC.

The V and J genes are TRBV19 and TRBJ2-5; the D is unclear. TRBJ2-7 explains the end of the DNA better; the J call may be wrong. The CDR3 covers 11 residues. Looked up from germline, CDR1 is LNHDA and CDR2 is SQIVND (reference sequence). CDR3 DNA sequence: TGTGCCAGTAGTAGGGACTACGAGCAGTACTTC. It yields the protein CASSRDYEQYF.

The chain carries TRBV27 and TRBJ2-1, with TRBD2 matching over 7 bases. V was pared by 0 bases and J by 7 bases, with 9 bases of the junction left unmatched. The CDR3 loop spans 16 amino acids. From germline, CDR1 is MNHEY and CDR2 SMNVEV (reference sequence). The CDR3 loop reads CASSLSAGEGTNEQFF. The CDR3 bases are TGTGCCAGCAGTTTATCCGCGGGGGAGGGCACGAATGAGCAGTTCTTC.

The CDR3 protein is CASTSPNEQFF. The DNA for the CDR3 is TGTGCCAGTACGAGCCCAAATGAGCAGTTCTTC. This chain joins TRBV19 and TRBJ2-1; D is undetermined. V was cut by 7 bases and J by 7 bases, with 8 bases left in between. The CDR3 covers 11 residues. Per the germline V gene, CDR1 is LNHDA and CDR2 is SQIVND (reference sequence).

The chain couples TRBV19 to TRBJ2-1; 9 bases line up with TRBD2. CDR3 length: 14 residues. Germline-derived CDR1 and CDR2 are LNHDA and SQIVND (reference sequence). Trimming took 8 bases from V and 2 from J; bases not matched to a gene: 4. The CDR3 DNA is TGTGCCAGTCTTCCTAGCGGGGCCTACAATGAGCAGTTCTTC. Translating gives CASLPSGAYNEQFF.

The J gene is TRBJ2-7, the V gene TRBV4-3; 8 positions match TRBD1. Germline values: CDR1 LGHNA, CDR2 YSLEER. Unmatched junction bases numbered 8, after V lost 1 base and J lost 6 bases. This CDR3 spans 15 amino acids. The CDR3 spells CASSQGSGRGLEQYF. In DNA, the CDR3 is TGCGCCAGCAGCCAAGGTTCAGGCAGGGGGCTCGAGCAGTACTTC.

J is TRBJ2-5 and V is TRBV27; 13 positions agree with TRBD2. The DNA end favors TRBJ2-7, so the J call may be wrong. This CDR3 spans 13 amino acids. Germline V gene data show CDR1 as MNHEY and CDR2 as SMNVEV (reference sequence). The CDR3 is CASSWTSGSEQYF. In nucleotides, the CDR3 is TGTGCCAGCAGTTGGACTAGCGGGAGCGAGCAGTACTTC.

The gene calls are TRBV29-1 and TRBJ2-7; TRBD1 might be the D (7 bases). Trimming removed 1 base from V and 3 bases from J, with 13 bases in between. Germline V lookup: CDR1 SQVTM, CDR2 ANQGSEA. CDR3 size: 14 residues. The CDR3 spells CSVEVEGADYEQYF. CDR3 sequence (DNA): TGCAGCGTTGAAGTGGAGGGGGCGGACTACGAGCAGTACTTC.

The chain links TRBV11-2 to TRBJ1-6; D not resolved. The germline V gene has CDR1 SGHAT and CDR2 FQNNGV. The V and J ends lost 2 bases and 10 bases respectively, with 15 bases between them. The CDR3 totals 15 residues. In DNA form, the CDR3 reads TGTGCCAGCAGCTTACACCTAGTACTTTACTCACCCCTCCACTTT. This translates into CASSLHLVLYSPLHF.

This chain connects TRBV27 to TRBJ2-1; 8 bases fit TRBD1. This CDR3 contains 14 residues. Trimming removed 5 bases from V and 8 bases from J; junction bases left unmatched: 8. Looked up from germline, CDR1 is MNHEY and CDR2 is SMNVEV (reference sequence). This CDR3 reads CASSPRTGRYEQFF. In nucleotides, the CDR3 is TGTGCCAGCAGTCCACGGACAGGGAGGTATGAGCAGTTCTTC.

The chain links TRBV10-3 to TRBJ2-1; 11 bases line up with TRBD2. Germline V gene sequence: CDR1 ENHRY, CDR2 SYGVKD. With 5 bases clipped from V and 4 bases from J, the junction kept 4 bases outside the gene matches. The CDR3 has 15 residues. The CDR3: CAISPGTSGYNEQFF. As DNA, the CDR3 is TGTGCCATCAGTCCCGGGACTAGCGGATACAATGAGCAGTTCTTC.

The chain employs TRBV4-1 and TRBJ2-5; possible D gene TRBD1, 6 bases. Gene TRBJ2-7 matches the end of the DNA better, so the J call may be wrong. CDR1 and CDR2 from the germline V gene are MGHRA and YSYEKL. The CDR3 has 17 residues. The CDR3 region has the DNA TGCGCCAGCAGCCAAGGGTTCGGCGAGGGGGATACCTACGAGCAGTACTTC. Its protein product is CASSQGFGEGDTYEQYF.

The V call is TRBV10-2, the J call TRBJ2-7; 11 bases align to TRBD2. Germline CDR1 and CDR2: WSHSY and SAAADI. The CDR3 length is 15 residues. The V and J ends lost 5 bases and 3 bases, in that order; junction bases with no gene match: 6. The CDR3 here is CASSPGLAVIYEQYF. CDR3 bases: TGCGCCAGCAGTCCGGGACTAGCGGTTATCTACGAGCAGTACTTC.

This sequence joins TRBV19 and TRBJ2-1, with TRBD2 matching over 9 bases. This CDR3 spans 15 amino acids. The V and J ends lost 4 bases and 6 bases, in that order; junction bases with no gene match: 7. CDR1 is LNHDA and CDR2 is SQIVND in the germline V gene (reference sequence). CDR3 sequence (DNA): TGTGCCAGTAGTACTGGGACTAGCTCTTTCAATGAGCAGTTCTTC. This sequence encodes CASSTGTSSFNEQFF.

The rearrangement uses TRBV15 and TRBJ2-1; 13 nucleotides line up with TRBD2. V lost 5 bases to trimming and J lost 7 bases; unmatched junction nucleotides: 8. The CDR3 consists of 16 residues. Germline V CDR1 and CDR2: LNHNV, YYDKDF (reference sequence). CDR3 loop: CATSGGRTSGRNEQFF. CDR3 coding DNA: TGTGCCACCAGCGGCGGGAGGACTAGCGGGAGAAATGAGCAGTTCTTC. The full variable domain, with the rest looked up from reference TRBV15 and TRBJ2-1, is DAMVIQNPRYQVTQFGKPVTLSCSQTLNHNVMYWYQQKSSQAPKLLFHYYDKDFNNEADTPDNFQSRRPNTSFCFLDIRSPGLGDTAMYLCATSGGRTSGRNEQFFGPGTRLTVL.

The chain couples TRBV19 to TRBJ2-1; D might be TRBD2 (6 bases). The CDR3 is 15 amino acids. Germline V gene sequence: CDR1 LNHDA, CDR2 SQIVND (reference sequence). The ends were cut back, 7 bases at V and 5 bases at J, with 18 bases in the middle. CDR3 nucleotides: TGTGCCAGTAACCATGGGGAGGCCCGTGACAATGAGCAGTTCTTC. The encoded protein is CASNHGEARDNEQFF.

The rearrangement links TRBV19 to TRBJ2-7; D not certain. Trimming removed 5 bases at V and 3 bases at J, with 14 bases between. Looked up from germline, CDR1 is LNHDA and CDR2 is SQIVND (reference sequence). The CDR3 length is 14 residues. DNA of the CDR3: TGTGCCAGTAGTCTGGCTTTCCCGCACTACGAGCAGTACTTC. It encodes CASSLAFPHYEQYF.

This clone was seen a single time. The chain uses TRBV30 and TRBJ2-3; 7 nucleotides line up with TRBD1. Unmatched junction bases numbered 11, after V lost 5 bases and J lost 3 bases. CDR1 and CDR2 from the germline V gene are GTSNPN and SVGIG (reference sequence). This CDR3 spans 15 amino acids. The CDR3 sequence is CAWWTEGAQTDTQYF. For the CDR3, the DNA is TGTGCCTGGTGGACCGAGGGGGCGCAGACAGATACGCAGTATTTT.